Here is one TCR beta chain with its context. Its antigen is not identified. These data belong to a study of post-analysis software for immune sequencing data. The overall study: In terms of disease course, relapsing-remitting, secondary progressive and progressive-relapsing multiple sclerosis were included.

Study conclusions and caveats: F-measure co-clustering was strong for batch-matched samples. People with multiple sclerosis had a significantly lower normalized Chao1 diversity than controls did.

cDNA libraries for TCR beta contained unique molecular identifiers. T cells, roughly 0.95 to 10 million of them, yielded approximately 500,000 cDNA molecules. Using its own MiXCR run on the PCR reads, TCRdb lists one record per CDR3 protein. The sample includes about 500,000 distinct CDR3 sequences, under 55% of them seen just once. The specimen was blood. The TCR sequence derives from a girl aged 5 to 17 with multiple sclerosis.

This CDR3 is CASSQGLAGGPGNIQYF. CDR3 sequence (DNA): TGTGCCAGTAGTCAAGGACTAGCGGGAGGGCCGGGAAACATTCAGTACTTC. V gene TRBV19 combines with J gene TRBJ2-7, with 15 bases fitting TRBD2. The J call may not be correct, given that the DNA end is closer to TRBJ2-4. Germline CDR1 and CDR2: LNHDA and SQIVND (reference sequence). CDR3 length: 17 amino acids.